This is a list of T cell receptor beta chains from one sample in a study of cytomegalovirus exposure and HLA in healthy donors. Measured with immunoSEQ multiplex PCR; TCRdb has only the in-frame clones, and not every one. This sample yields about 190,000 clones, of which approximately 70% are seen a single time; approximately 3% belongs to the top ten. The sample taken for sequencing was PBMCs. The receptor source for this set is a woman in her twenties or thirties in good health and CMV-seropositive. CDR3s include the opening cysteine and the closing phenylalanine or tryptophan. The order of the fields is V gene, clone size, D gene, J gene, CDR3 DNA, CDR3 protein. A D gene is named only where the DNA matches it firmly. The size of a clone is reported for some rows only, either as once, few or many, or as a class for expanded clones.

v_call: TRBV10-1; clone_size: NA; d_call: NA; j_call: TRBJ1-1; cdr3_nt: TGCGCCAGCAGTGAGTATAGGAGTAACACTGAAGCTTTCTTT; cdr3_aa: CASSEYRSNTEAFF
v_call: TRBV6-5; clone_size: NA; d_call: TRBD1; j_call: TRBJ2-6; cdr3_nt: TGTGCCAGCAGTTACTCAGGGGGCACCAACGTCCTGACTTTC; cdr3_aa: CASSYSGGTNVLTF
v_call: TRBV28; clone_size: once; d_call: TRBD1; j_call: TRBJ2-1; cdr3_nt: TGTGCCAGCAGTCCGACAGGGTACAATGAGCAGTTCTTC; cdr3_aa: CASSPTGYNEQFF
v_call: TRBV28; clone_size: NA; d_call: TRBD1; j_call: TRBJ2-5; cdr3_nt: TGTGCCAGCAGACAGGGGAGAGAGACCCAGTACTTC; cdr3_aa: CASRQGRETQYF
v_call: TRBV7-9; clone_size: NA; d_call: NA; j_call: TRBJ1-2; cdr3_nt: TGTGCCAGCAGCTTAGCTGGACAAGGGGATGGCTACACCTTC; cdr3_aa: CASSLAGQGDGYTF
v_call: TRBV27; clone_size: few; d_call: NA; j_call: TRBJ1-4; cdr3_nt: TGTGCCAGCAGTCCACGAGCTTCATACCAGGGAGAAAAACTGTTTTTT; cdr3_aa: CASSPRASYQGEKLFF
v_call: TRBV19; clone_size: NA; d_call: NA; j_call: TRBJ1-1; cdr3_nt: TGTGCCAGTAGTATATACCCGGGAACTGAAGCTTTCTTT; cdr3_aa: CASSIYPGTEAFF
v_call: TRBV19; clone_size: NA; d_call: TRBD1; j_call: TRBJ1-1; cdr3_nt: TGTGCCAGTAGCCCTACAGGGGCGAACACTGAAGCTTTCTTT; cdr3_aa: CASSPTGANTEAFF
v_call: TRBV27; clone_size: NA; d_call: NA; j_call: TRBJ2-7; cdr3_nt: TGTGCCAGCAGTTATACCGCGGGACAGCTATACGAGCAGTACTTC; cdr3_aa: CASSYTAGQLYEQYF
v_call: TRBV19; clone_size: once; d_call: TRBD2; j_call: TRBJ2-7; cdr3_nt: TGTGCCAGTAGTACGGCCGGGACTAGCGGGTTCTCCTACGAGCAGTACTTC; cdr3_aa: CASSTAGTSGFSYEQYF
v_call: TRBV11-1; clone_size: NA; d_call: TRBD1; j_call: TRBJ2-7; cdr3_nt: TGTGCCAGCAGCCCGGGACAGCAATCCTACGAGCAGTACTTC; cdr3_aa: CASSPGQQSYEQYF
v_call: TRBV19; clone_size: NA; d_call: TRBD2; j_call: TRBJ2-1; cdr3_nt: TGTGCCAGTAGTAGGGTGAAGAGCGGGGGCTCCTACAATGAGCAGTTCTTC; cdr3_aa: CASSRVKSGGSYNEQFF
v_call: TRBV4-1; clone_size: many; d_call: TRBD1; j_call: TRBJ1-3; cdr3_nt: TGCGCCAGCAGCCGTAAACAGGGGGCGCCGGACACCATATATTTT; cdr3_aa: CASSRKQGAPDTIYF
v_call: TRBV11-2; clone_size: NA; d_call: NA; j_call: TRBJ1-1; cdr3_nt: TGTGCCAGCAGCTTGGACTCAATGAACACTGAAGCTTTCTTT; cdr3_aa: CASSLDSMNTEAFF
v_call: TRBV6-1; clone_size: NA; d_call: TRBD1; j_call: TRBJ1-5; cdr3_nt: TGTGCCAGCAGCATACAGGGGACCGATCAGCCCCAGCATTTT; cdr3_aa: CASSIQGTDQPQHF
v_call: TRBV28; clone_size: few; d_call: NA; j_call: TRBJ2-7; cdr3_nt: TGTGCCACTAAACGGACAGAGATCTACGAGCAGTACTTC; cdr3_aa: CATKRTEIYEQYF
v_call: TRBV5-1; clone_size: once; d_call: TRBD2; j_call: TRBJ2-2; cdr3_nt: TGCGCCTCCCAAAGGGAGGGCGCAACCGGGGAGCTGTTTTTT; cdr3_aa: CASQREGATGELFF
v_call: TRBV29-1; clone_size: NA; d_call: NA; j_call: TRBJ2-2; cdr3_nt: TGCAGCGTTGTAACGACAGGCACCGGGGAGCTGTTTTTT; cdr3_aa: CSVVTTGTGELFF
v_call: TRBV5-5; clone_size: NA; d_call: TRBD1; j_call: TRBJ1-1; cdr3_nt: TGTGCCAGCAGCTTGGACAATTGGACAGGGAACACTGAAGCTTTCTTT; cdr3_aa: CASSLDNWTGNTEAFF
v_call: TRBV5-1; clone_size: NA; d_call: NA; j_call: TRBJ2-2; cdr3_nt: TGCGCCAGCACTCTACAGCCCACCGGGGAGCTGTTTTTT; cdr3_aa: CASTLQPTGELFF
v_call: TRBV28; clone_size: NA; d_call: NA; j_call: TRBJ1-1; cdr3_nt: TGTGCCGGAGGACAGCAGAACACTGAAGCTTTCTTT; cdr3_aa: CAGGQQNTEAFF
v_call: TRBV27; clone_size: few; d_call: TRBD1; j_call: TRBJ2-2; cdr3_nt: TGTGCCAGCAGATCCGACAGGGTGGTCACCGGGGAGCTGTTTTTT; cdr3_aa: CASRSDRVVTGELFF
v_call: TRBV29-1; clone_size: NA; d_call: TRBD1; j_call: TRBJ2-1; cdr3_nt: TGCAGCGTCGACAGGGGGCGCGGGAATGAGCAGTTCTTC; cdr3_aa: CSVDRGRGNEQFF
v_call: TRBV19; clone_size: NA; d_call: NA; j_call: TRBJ2-1; cdr3_nt: TGTGCCAGTAGTCAGCTAGCTGAGCAGTTCTTC; cdr3_aa: CASSQLAEQFF
v_call: TRBV15; clone_size: NA; d_call: TRBD1; j_call: TRBJ1-4; cdr3_nt: TGTGCCACCAGCGGGACAGGGGGCGGGAGTGAAAAACTGTTTTTT; cdr3_aa: CATSGTGGGSEKLFF
v_call: TRBV19; clone_size: few; d_call: NA; j_call: TRBJ1-1; cdr3_nt: TGTGCCAGCCACCAGGGCGTCCTGAACACTGAAGCTTTCTTT; cdr3_aa: CASHQGVLNTEAFF
v_call: TRBV7-6; clone_size: few; d_call: TRBD2; j_call: TRBJ2-2; cdr3_nt: TGTGCCAGCAGCTTAGGCGGGAGTTACACCGGGGAGCTGTTTTTT; cdr3_aa: CASSLGGSYTGELFF
v_call: TRBV7-9; clone_size: NA; d_call: TRBD2; j_call: TRBJ2-7; cdr3_nt: TGTGCCAGCAGCACGAGCCTATTAGCGGGCTACGAGCAGTACTTC; cdr3_aa: CASSTSLLAGYEQYF
v_call: TRBV10-3; clone_size: NA; d_call: NA; j_call: TRBJ1-2; cdr3_nt: TGTGCCATCAGTGTCGGAGGCTATGGCTACACCTTC; cdr3_aa: CAISVGGYGYTF
v_call: TRBV29-1; clone_size: few; d_call: NA; j_call: TRBJ1-5; cdr3_nt: TGCAGCGCTGCGACCGACACCAATCAGCCCCAGCATTTT; cdr3_aa: CSAATDTNQPQHF
v_call: TRBV11-2; clone_size: NA; d_call: NA; j_call: TRBJ2-5; cdr3_nt: TGTGCCAGCAGCTTCCGGGATTTCCAAGAGACCCAGTACTTC; cdr3_aa: CASSFRDFQETQYF
v_call: TRBV5-4; clone_size: NA; d_call: NA; j_call: TRBJ2-3; cdr3_nt: TGTGCCAGTGTCGGGGAGTCCACAGATACGCAGTATTTT; cdr3_aa: CASVGESTDTQYF
v_call: TRBV18; clone_size: NA; d_call: NA; j_call: TRBJ2-7; cdr3_nt: TGTGCCAGCGCCCCGACAGAGTACGAGCAGTACTTC; cdr3_aa: CASAPTEYEQYF
v_call: TRBV6-5; clone_size: NA; d_call: NA; j_call: TRBJ1-2; cdr3_nt: TGTGCCAGCAGGAAGTCGGACTATGGCTACACCTTC; cdr3_aa: CASRKSDYGYTF
v_call: TRBV2; clone_size: once; d_call: NA; j_call: TRBJ1-5; cdr3_nt: TGTGCCAGCACCCCAGGGAGGGGTGGGCAGCCCCAGCATTTT; cdr3_aa: CASTPGRGGQPQHF
v_call: TRBV14; clone_size: NA; d_call: NA; j_call: TRBJ1-4; cdr3_nt: TGTGCCAGCAGCCAATTGGGGGGGAGGAAGGAAAAACTGTTTTTT; cdr3_aa: CASSQLGGRKEKLFF
v_call: TRBV5-6; clone_size: NA; d_call: TRBD2; j_call: TRBJ2-7; cdr3_nt: TGTGCCAGCAGCCAAACAGGGACGGGACTAGGCTACGAGCAGTACTTC; cdr3_aa: CASSQTGTGLGYEQYF
v_call: TRBV29-1; clone_size: NA; d_call: TRBD2; j_call: TRBJ2-5; cdr3_nt: TGCAGCGTTGAACCCACTAGCGGGAGGGCCGGGGAGACCCAGTACTTC; cdr3_aa: CSVEPTSGRAGETQYF
v_call: TRBV18; clone_size: NA; d_call: TRBD1; j_call: TRBJ2-7; cdr3_nt: TGTGCCAGCTCCCCTAGACAGGGGATGGGCTACGAGCAGTACTTC; cdr3_aa: CASSPRQGMGYEQYF
v_call: TRBV5-4; clone_size: NA; d_call: TRBD2; j_call: TRBJ2-3; cdr3_nt: TGTGCCAGCAGCGCGGGACTAGCGGGAGTAACAGATACGCAGTATTTT; cdr3_aa: CASSAGLAGVTDTQYF
v_call: TRBV5-1; clone_size: NA; d_call: TRBD2; j_call: TRBJ2-7; cdr3_nt: TGCGCCAGCAGCTTGGCGGTGGGGACTAGAGGAAACGAGCAGTACTTC; cdr3_aa: CASSLAVGTRGNEQYF
v_call: TRBV7-8; clone_size: once; d_call: TRBD2; j_call: TRBJ2-1; cdr3_nt: TGTGCCAGCAGCTTAGGAGCGGGAGGCTACAATGAGCAGTTCTTC; cdr3_aa: CASSLGAGGYNEQFF
v_call: TRBV9; clone_size: NA; d_call: TRBD1; j_call: TRBJ2-5; cdr3_nt: TGTGCCAGCAGCGGGACAGGGGGTTTGGAGACCCAGTACTTC; cdr3_aa: CASSGTGGLETQYF
v_call: TRBV5-1; clone_size: NA; d_call: NA; j_call: TRBJ2-1; cdr3_nt: TGCGCCAGCAGCTTGACGCGTCTAGCGCTTTACAATGAGCAGTTCTTC; cdr3_aa: CASSLTRLALYNEQFF
v_call: TRBV19; clone_size: NA; d_call: TRBD2; j_call: TRBJ2-5; cdr3_nt: TGTGCCAGTAGGTTCGCGGGAGCCCCCGGAGAGACCCAGTACTTC; cdr3_aa: CASRFAGAPGETQYF
v_call: TRBV18; clone_size: NA; d_call: TRBD2; j_call: TRBJ2-7; cdr3_nt: TGTGCCAGCTCACCTGGTCGGGAGGGCCCGGGAGAGCAGTACTTC; cdr3_aa: CASSPGREGPGEQYF
v_call: TRBV27; clone_size: NA; d_call: NA; j_call: TRBJ1-4; cdr3_nt: TGTGCCAGCAGTACCCAGAACGCCCGGGTGAGAGAAAAACTGTTTTTT; cdr3_aa: CASSTQNARVREKLFF
v_call: TRBV28; clone_size: once; d_call: NA; j_call: TRBJ2-7; cdr3_nt: TGTGCCAGCAGTTTCCCCCGGCGGGCTCCCTCCTACGAGCAGTACTTC; cdr3_aa: CASSFPRRAPSYEQYF
v_call: TRBV28; clone_size: NA; d_call: TRBD2; j_call: TRBJ2-5; cdr3_nt: TGTGCCAGCCGTTTAGGCGGGAGCTACCAAGAGACCCAGTACTTC; cdr3_aa: CASRLGGSYQETQYF
v_call: TRBV27; clone_size: few; d_call: NA; j_call: TRBJ1-6; cdr3_nt: TGTGCCAGCAGCCACAGGGAGCCCTTCGGTAATTCACCCCTCCACTTT; cdr3_aa: CASSHREPFGNSPLHF
v_call: TRBV11-3; clone_size: NA; d_call: TRBD2; j_call: TRBJ2-1; cdr3_nt: TGTGCCAGCAGCTTAGTCGGCGAACTAGCGGGAACCAGTTCCTCCGATGAGCAGTTCTTC; cdr3_aa: CASSLVGELAGTSSSDEQFF
v_call: TRBV28; clone_size: NA; d_call: TRBD2; j_call: TRBJ2-2; cdr3_nt: TGTGCCAGCACCGGCGGGGGGCGCCGGACCGGGGAGCTGTTTTTT; cdr3_aa: CASTGGGRRTGELFF
v_call: TRBV5-1; clone_size: few; d_call: NA; j_call: TRBJ2-5; cdr3_nt: TGCGCCAGCAGCTTGGTGTTAGCGGTTCAAGAGACCCAGTACTTC; cdr3_aa: CASSLVLAVQETQYF
v_call: TRBV7-2; clone_size: NA; d_call: TRBD2; j_call: TRBJ2-7; cdr3_nt: TGTGCCAGCAGCTTAGGGGTAGTAGCGGGATACGAGCAGTACTTC; cdr3_aa: CASSLGVVAGYEQYF
v_call: TRBV2; clone_size: few; d_call: NA; j_call: TRBJ2-2; cdr3_nt: TGTGCCAGCAGTGAAGGAGAATCCGGGGAGCTGTTTTTT; cdr3_aa: CASSEGESGELFF
v_call: TRBV2; clone_size: few; d_call: NA; j_call: TRBJ1-2; cdr3_nt: TGTGCCAGCAGAGACTACAGGGACTATAACTATGGCTACACCTTC; cdr3_aa: CASRDYRDYNYGYTF
v_call: TRBV7-2; clone_size: few; d_call: NA; j_call: TRBJ2-3; cdr3_nt: TGTGCCAGCAGCAAGAGCGGAGGAGGGGCAGATACGCAGTATTTT; cdr3_aa: CASSKSGGGADTQYF
v_call: TRBV15; clone_size: NA; d_call: NA; j_call: TRBJ1-3; cdr3_nt: TGTGCCACCAGCAGAGGAAGAGGAGCCGGAAACACCATATATTTT; cdr3_aa: CATSRGRGAGNTIYF
v_call: TRBV18; clone_size: NA; d_call: TRBD2; j_call: TRBJ2-5; cdr3_nt: TGTGCCAGCTCAGATGGACTAGCGGGAGTAATGATTTGGTACTTC; cdr3_aa: CASSDGLAGVMIWYF
v_call: TRBV5-6; clone_size: NA; d_call: NA; j_call: TRBJ1-6; cdr3_nt: TGTGCCAGCAGCTTCGGTGCGACAGTAGATAATTCACCCCTCCACTTT; cdr3_aa: CASSFGATVDNSPLHF